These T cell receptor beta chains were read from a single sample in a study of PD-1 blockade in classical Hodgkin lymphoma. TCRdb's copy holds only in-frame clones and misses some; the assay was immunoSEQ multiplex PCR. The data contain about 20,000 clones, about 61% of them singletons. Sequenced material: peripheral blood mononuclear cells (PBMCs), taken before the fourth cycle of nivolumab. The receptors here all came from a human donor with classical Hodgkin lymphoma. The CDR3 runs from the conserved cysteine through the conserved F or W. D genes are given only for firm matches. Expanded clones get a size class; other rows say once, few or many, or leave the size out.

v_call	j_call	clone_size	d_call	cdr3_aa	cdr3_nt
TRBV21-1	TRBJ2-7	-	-	CASSKRSKERFLYEQYF	TGTGCCAGCAGCAAAAGGTCTAAGGAGCGGTTCCTCTACGAGCAGTACTTC
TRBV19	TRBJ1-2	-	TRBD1	CASSIAGTASYGYTF	TGTGCCAGTAGTATTGCCGGGACAGCAAGCTATGGCTACACCTTC
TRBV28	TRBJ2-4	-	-	CASSFQINIQYF	TGTGCCAGCAGTTTCCAGATAAACATTCAGTACTTC
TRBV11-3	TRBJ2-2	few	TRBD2	CASSFGTSGTGELFF	TGTGCCAGCAGCTTTGGGACTAGCGGGACCGGGGAGCTGTTTTTT
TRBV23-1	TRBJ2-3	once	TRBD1	CASSQSGQEADTQYF	TGCGCCAGCAGTCAATCCGGACAGGAGGCAGATACGCAGTATTTT
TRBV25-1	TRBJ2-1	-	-	CASSEGNLLGGEQFF	TGTGCCAGCAGTGAGGGGAACCTGTTAGGGGGTGAGCAGTTCTTC
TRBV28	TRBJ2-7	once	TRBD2	CASSLRGTSGSRSDYEQYF	TGTGCCAGCAGTCTCCGCGGGACTAGCGGGAGCCGTTCGGACTACGAGCAGTACTTC
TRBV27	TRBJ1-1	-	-	CASSLPTGPAFF	TGTGCCAGCAGCCTTCCCACAGGGCCGGCTTTCTTT
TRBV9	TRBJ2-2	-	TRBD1	CASSVGTGPGRANTGELFF	TGTGCCAGCAGCGTCGGGACAGGACCAGGACGGGCGAACACCGGGGAGCTGTTTTTT
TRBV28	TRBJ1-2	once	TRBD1	CASSLGGQGLGYGYTF	TGTGCCAGCAGTTTGGGGGGACAGGGGCTGGGATATGGCTACACCTTC
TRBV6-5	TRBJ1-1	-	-	CASAGGWYTEAFF	TGTGCCAGCGCGGGGGGCTGGTACACTGAAGCTTTCTTT
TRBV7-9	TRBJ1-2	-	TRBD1	CASSLSGTDYGYTF	TGTGCCAGCAGCCTCTCCGGGACAGACTATGGCTACACCTTC
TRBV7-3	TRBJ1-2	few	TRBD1	CASSSSGTGAYGYTF	TGTGCCAGCAGCTCAAGCGGGACAGGGGCCTATGGCTACACCTTC